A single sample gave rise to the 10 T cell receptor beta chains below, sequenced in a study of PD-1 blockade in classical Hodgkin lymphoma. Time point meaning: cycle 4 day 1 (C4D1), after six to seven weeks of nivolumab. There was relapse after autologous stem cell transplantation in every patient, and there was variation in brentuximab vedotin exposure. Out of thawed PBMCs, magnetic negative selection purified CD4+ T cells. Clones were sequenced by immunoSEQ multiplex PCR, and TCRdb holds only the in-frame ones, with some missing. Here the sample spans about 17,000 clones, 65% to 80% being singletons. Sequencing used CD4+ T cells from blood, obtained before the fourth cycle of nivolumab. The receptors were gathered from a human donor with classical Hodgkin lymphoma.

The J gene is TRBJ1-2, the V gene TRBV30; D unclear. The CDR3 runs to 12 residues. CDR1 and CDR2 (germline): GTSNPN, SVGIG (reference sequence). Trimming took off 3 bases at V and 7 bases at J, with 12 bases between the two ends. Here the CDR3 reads CAWRATSPGYTF. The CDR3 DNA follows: TGTGCCTGGAGGGCTACATCCCCTGGCTACACCTTC.

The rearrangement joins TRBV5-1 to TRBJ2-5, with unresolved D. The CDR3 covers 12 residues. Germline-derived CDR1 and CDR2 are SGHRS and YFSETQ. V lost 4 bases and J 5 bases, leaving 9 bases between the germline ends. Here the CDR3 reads CASSPGLETQYF. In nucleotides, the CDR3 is TGCGCCAGCAGCCCCGGGTTGGAGACCCAGTACTTC.

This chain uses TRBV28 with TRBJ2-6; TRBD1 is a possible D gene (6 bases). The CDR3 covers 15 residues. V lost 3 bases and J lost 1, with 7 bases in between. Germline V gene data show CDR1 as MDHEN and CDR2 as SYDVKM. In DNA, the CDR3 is TGTGCCAGCAGTTTCAGGGGATCTGGGGCCAACGTCCTGACTTTC. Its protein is CASSFRGSGANVLTF.

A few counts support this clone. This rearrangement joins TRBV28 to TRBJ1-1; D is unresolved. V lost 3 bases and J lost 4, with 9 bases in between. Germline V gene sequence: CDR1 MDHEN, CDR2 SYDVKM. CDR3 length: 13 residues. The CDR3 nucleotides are TGTGCCAGCAGTTTTGGGAGGGTCACTGAAGCTTTCTTT. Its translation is CASSFGRVTEAFF.

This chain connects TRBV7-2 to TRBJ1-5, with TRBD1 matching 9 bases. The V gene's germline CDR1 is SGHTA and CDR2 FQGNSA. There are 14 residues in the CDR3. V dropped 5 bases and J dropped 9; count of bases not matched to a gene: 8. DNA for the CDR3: TGTGCCAGCAGCAAAACAGGGGGCGTTTTGCCCCAGCATTTT. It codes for CASSKTGGVLPQHF.

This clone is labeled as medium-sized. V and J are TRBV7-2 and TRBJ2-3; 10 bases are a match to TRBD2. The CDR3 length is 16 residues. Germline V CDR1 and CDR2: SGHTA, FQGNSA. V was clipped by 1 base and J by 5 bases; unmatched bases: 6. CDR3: CASSLEASGGVDTQYF. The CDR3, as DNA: TGTGCCAGCAGCTTAGAAGCTAGCGGGGGAGTAGATACGCAGTATTTT.

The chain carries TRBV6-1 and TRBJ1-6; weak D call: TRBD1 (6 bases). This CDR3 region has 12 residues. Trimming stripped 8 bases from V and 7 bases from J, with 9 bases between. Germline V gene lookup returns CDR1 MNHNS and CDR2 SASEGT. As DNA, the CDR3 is TGTGCCAGCGCCAGGGGAAATTCACCCCTCCACTTT. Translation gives CASARGNSPLHF.

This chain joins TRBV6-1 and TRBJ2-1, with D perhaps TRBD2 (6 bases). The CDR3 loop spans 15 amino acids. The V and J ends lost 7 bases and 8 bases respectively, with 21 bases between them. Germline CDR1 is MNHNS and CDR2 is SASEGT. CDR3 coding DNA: TGTGCCAGCATCTCGGGAGACTCTCGGGGCTATGAGCAGTTCTTC. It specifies CASISGDSRGYEQFF.

Here the CDR3 DNA reads TGTGCCATCAGGGGACAGCCCTCAGATACGCAGTATTTT. As protein: CAIRGQPSDTQYF. The chain employs TRBV10-3 and TRBJ2-3; 7 bases are shared with TRBD1. The CDR3 length is 13 residues. Germline V gene data show CDR1 as ENHRY and CDR2 as SYGVKD. With 6 bases clipped from V and 4 bases from J, the junction kept 4 bases outside the gene matches.

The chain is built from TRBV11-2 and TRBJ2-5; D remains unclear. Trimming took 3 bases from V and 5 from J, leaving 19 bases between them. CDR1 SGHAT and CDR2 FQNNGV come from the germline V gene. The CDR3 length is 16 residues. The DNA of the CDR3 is TGTGCCAGCAGCTTCCCCGGGCCCTACGCGCGGGAGACCCAGTACTTC. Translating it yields CASSFPGPYARETQYF.